These 21 T cell receptor beta chains originate from one sample sequenced in a study of blood T cells in healthy people across ages. Sample-barcoded 5' priming and a J-beta primer mix drove a second PCR of about 7 to 11 cycles. TCRdb reprocessed the 5' RACE reads with MiXCR, giving one entry per CDR3 protein. Counted here are around 870,000 distinct CDR3 sequences, 25% to 35% occurring once; the ten biggest clones make up approximately 15%. Material for sequencing was blood. The receptors derive from a woman of 80 years or more in good health.

Comment on this clonotype: It may be a read error: a sequence one base away is much more abundant. The chain recombines TRBV4-3 with TRBJ1-6, with TRBD1 matching 8 bases. Germline CDR1 is LGHNA and CDR2 is YSLEER. This CDR3 is 16 amino acids long. The CDR3 spells CVSSQDGTGYNSPLHF. CDR3 coding DNA: TGCGTCAGCAGCCAAGACGGGACAGGCTATAATTCACCCCTCCACTTT.

The chain is built from TRBV6-6 and TRBJ2-1; 7 bases agree with TRBD2. The CDR3 contains 15 residues. Germline V gene sequence: CDR1 MNHNY, CDR2 SVGAGI (reference sequence). The junction had 5 bases not matched to a gene; V was cut back by 4 bases and J by 2 bases. Here the CDR3 DNA reads TGTGCCAGCAGTTCCGGGGGGAGCCCCTACAATGAGCAGTTCTTC. As protein: CASSSGGSPYNEQFF.

V is TRBV6-2 or TRBV6-3 and J is TRBJ2-1; no definite D call. The CDR3 extends over 13 amino acids. Deletions cut 5 bases from V and 7 bases from J, with 12 bases between. The germline CDR1 and CDR2 sequences are MNHEY and SVGEGT. The CDR3, as DNA: TGTGCCAGCAGTCCTAGTTACAAGAATGAGCAGTTCTTC. Protein: CASSPSYKNEQFF.

This clonotype was picked up a small number of times. The V call is TRBV10-1, the J call TRBJ1-2, with D hard to call. This CDR3 region has 9 residues. In germline, CDR1 is WNHNN, CDR2 SYGVQD (reference sequence). The V gene lost 7 bases and the J gene lost 3 bases, with 0 bases spanning the gap. The chain's CDR3 is CASNYGYTF. The CDR3 coding sequence is TGCGCCAGCAACTATGGCTACACCTTC.

This clonotype has a count of ten or more. Here the CDR3 DNA reads TGCAGTGCTAGAGCTCCAGGGGATGAGCAGTTCTTC. It translates to CSARAPGDEQFF. This chain links TRBV20-1 with TRBJ2-1; D may be TRBD1 (6 bases). CDR1 DFQATT and CDR2 SNEGSKA come from the germline V gene (reference sequence). The CDR3 has 12 residues. V was trimmed by 1 base and J by 8 bases, leaving 9 bases between them.

This clonotype has ten or more counts. V is TRBV28 and J is TRBJ1-2; D is unclear. Germline assignment: CDR1 MDHEN and CDR2 SYDVKM. This CDR3 has 12 residues. Trimming left V 8 bases short and J 4 bases short, with 11 bases between. CDR3 bases: TGTGCCAGCTTCGGGTTAGCCTATGGCTACACCTTC. This translates into CASFGLAYGYTF.

This clonotype has at least ten counts. The rearrangement uses TRBV6-6 and TRBJ2-5, with 8 nucleotides matching TRBD1. This CDR3 has 16 amino acids. Germline values: CDR1 MNHNY, CDR2 SVGAGI (reference sequence). Trimming cost V 6 bases and J 1 base; bases outside gene matches: 10. The CDR3 sequence is CASSPGTGVLQETQYF. The CDR3, as DNA: TGTGCCAGCAGCCCTGGGACAGGAGTCCTCCAAGAGACCCAGTACTTC.

This chain uses TRBV24-1 with TRBJ2-3; D gene ambiguous. CDR1 is KGHDR, CDR2 SFDVKD, per germline. Trimming shortened V by 9 bases and J by 2 bases, and 11 bases separated the two germline ends. The CDR3 totals 13 residues. As DNA, the CDR3 is TGTGCCACCCAACTCCCACACACAGATACGCAGTATTTT. As protein: CATQLPHTDTQYF.

Regarding this clonotype: A single base separates this from a much larger clone, so it may be a read error. CDR3 nucleotide sequence: TGTGCCAGCTCACCACCCACGTTTGCCTACGAGCAGTACTTC. Protein sequence: CASSPPTFAYEQYF. The chain joins TRBV18 to TRBJ2-7; D not certain. Looked up from germline, CDR1 is KGHSH and CDR2 is LQKENI. Trimming stripped 0 bases from V and 2 bases from J, with 8 bases between. This CDR3 comprises 14 residues.

The chain recombines TRBV29-1 with TRBJ2-7, with D possibly called TRBD1 or TRBD2 (5 bases each). V gave up 1 base and J gave up 3 bases, with 13 bases separating them. The CDR3 has 14 amino acids. From germline, CDR1 is SQVTM and CDR2 ANQGSEA. As DNA, the CDR3 is TGCAGCGTTGAAGGATATGGGGGAAACTACGAGCAGTACTTC. Protein: CSVEGYGGNYEQYF.

As for this clonotype: Without the conserved terminal phenylalanine or tryptophan, this CDR3 likely stems from a read error. The CDR3: CASSLAEGGNEQFC. DNA for the CDR3: TGTGCCAGCAGCTTAGCGGAGGGGGGGAATGAGCAGTTCTGC. This sequence joins TRBV7-6 and TRBJ2-1, with TRBD2 as a possible D gene (7 bases). CDR3 length: 14 amino acids. Germline V gives CDR1 SGHVS, CDR2 FNYEAQ. Deletions cut 0 bases from V and 7 bases from J, with 10 bases between.

This clonotype has only a few counts. The chain uses TRBV18 and TRBJ2-3; TRBD1 might be the D (6 bases). This CDR3 has 15 residues. V was pared by 4 bases and J by 2 bases, with 13 bases between. Germline-derived CDR1 and CDR2 are KGHSH and LQKENI. The CDR3 loop reads CASSLQQGYTDTQYF. The CDR3 coding sequence is TGTGCCAGCTCACTTCAACAGGGATACACAGATACGCAGTATTTT.

Concerning this clonotype: A read error may be the cause here, since a much bigger clone is one base away. The V gene is TRBV12-3 or TRBV12-4, the J gene TRBJ1-2, with TRBD1 matching 7 bases. V gave up 6 bases and J gave up 6 bases; unmatched junction bases: 7. The CDR3 consists of 13 residues. CDR3 DNA: TGTGCCAGCAGACAACAGGGGAGGAATGGCTACACCTTC. The encoded protein is CASRQQGRNGYTF.

This clonotype showed up just a few times. The chain combines TRBV28 with TRBJ2-7, with TRBD2 matching over 8 bases. The CDR3 totals 14 residues. With V trimmed by 7 bases and J by 1 base, 6 bases remained unmatched. The germline V gene encodes CDR1 MDHEN and CDR2 SYDVKM. CDR3 protein: CASTLAAKSYEQYF. CDR3 bases: TGTGCCAGCACACTAGCGGCCAAGTCCTACGAGCAGTACTTC.

This clonotype was observed a handful of times. A clone one base away is much larger, so this may be a read error. J is TRBJ2-6 and V is TRBV6-6; D gene ambiguous. This CDR3 contains 14 residues. Germline values: CDR1 MNHNY, CDR2 SVGAGI (reference sequence). The CDR3 DNA reads TGTGCCAACAGTCAGAGCTCTGGGGCCAACGTCCTGACTTTC. It translates to CANSQSSGANVLTF.

The rearrangement uses TRBV20-1 and TRBJ2-7; TRBD2 agrees at 15 bases. The J call is uncertain, as TRBJ2-5 better fits the DNA end. Germline loops: CDR1 DFQATT, CDR2 SNEGSKA (reference sequence). This CDR3 spans 15 amino acids. The CDR3 nucleotides read TGCAGTGCTCGGACTAGCGGGAGGGCATGGGAGACCCAGTACTTC. Translation gives CSARTSGRAWETQYF.

This chain joins TRBV24-1 and TRBJ2-3; 7 bases are a match to TRBD2. There are 14 residues in the CDR3. The germline gives CDR1 KGHDR, CDR2 SFDVKD. With 3 bases clipped from V and 5 bases from J, the junction kept 4 bases outside the gene matches. The CDR3 here is CATSDGLVIDTQYF. The CDR3 DNA is TGTGCCACCAGTGATGGACTAGTTATAGATACGCAGTATTTT.

V is TRBV4-3 and J is TRBJ2-2, with D maybe TRBD1 (6 bases). CDR3 length: 15 amino acids. Between the trimmed V and J ends, which lost 1 base and 4 bases, there was a span of 10 bases. Germline CDR1 LGHNA, CDR2 YSLEER. This CDR3 is CASSQGGLGTGELFF. CDR3 sequence (DNA): TGCGCCAGCAGCCAAGGGGGGCTGGGCACCGGGGAGCTGTTTTTT.

This chain links TRBV6-1 with TRBJ1-1, with 8 bases matching TRBD1. With V trimmed by 2 bases and J by 0 bases, 2 bases remained unmatched. CDR1 is MNHNS and CDR2 is SASEGT in the germline V gene. The CDR3 is 15 residues long. DNA of the CDR3: TGTGCCAGCAGTGAAAGGACAGGGATGAACACTGAAGCTTTCTTT. It translates to CASSERTGMNTEAFF.

The table lists this clonotype with many counts. The V gene is TRBV20-1, the J gene TRBJ1-2, with D tentatively TRBD1 (6 bases). This CDR3 has 15 residues. V lost 6 bases and J lost 0, with 17 bases in between. Germline V gives CDR1 DFQATT, CDR2 SNEGSKA (reference sequence). CDR3 loop: CSATDTGTSNYGYTF. CDR3 nucleotides: TGCAGTGCCACAGATACAGGGACCTCTAACTATGGCTACACCTTC.

This clonotype was found a few times. This chain joins TRBV6-6 and TRBJ1-5; D is uncertain. Germline V lookup: CDR1 MNHNY, CDR2 SVGAGI (reference sequence). Trimming removed 9 bases from V and 1 base from J, with 16 bases in between. The CDR3 length is 15 residues. The CDR3 DNA sequence: TGTGCCAGTTCCAGGAAGGAAGGGAGCAATCAGCCCCAGCATTTT. This sequence encodes CASSRKEGSNQPQHF.